This T cell receptor beta chain was sequenced in a study of blood T cell repertoires in COVID-19. The germline V gene has CDR1 MNHNY and CDR2 SVGAGI (reference sequence). Trimming shortened V by 6 bases and J by 2 bases, and 18 bases separated the two germline ends. The CDR3 is 16 amino acids. This clone came up a few times. Sequencing used immunoSEQ multiplex PCR; TCRdb keeps in-frame clones, though not all of them. The profile shows 110,000 or so clones, 85% of them singletons. This TCR came from a human donor in a cohort sampled during active COVID-19. Sequenced sample: peripheral blood. The chain has TRBV6-6 and TRBJ2-3; D perhaps matches TRBD2 (7 bases). DNA for the CDR3: TGTGCCAGCAGGACGGGGCGCGGGGGCAACACAGATACGCAGTATTTT. It codes for CASRTGRGGNTDTQYF.